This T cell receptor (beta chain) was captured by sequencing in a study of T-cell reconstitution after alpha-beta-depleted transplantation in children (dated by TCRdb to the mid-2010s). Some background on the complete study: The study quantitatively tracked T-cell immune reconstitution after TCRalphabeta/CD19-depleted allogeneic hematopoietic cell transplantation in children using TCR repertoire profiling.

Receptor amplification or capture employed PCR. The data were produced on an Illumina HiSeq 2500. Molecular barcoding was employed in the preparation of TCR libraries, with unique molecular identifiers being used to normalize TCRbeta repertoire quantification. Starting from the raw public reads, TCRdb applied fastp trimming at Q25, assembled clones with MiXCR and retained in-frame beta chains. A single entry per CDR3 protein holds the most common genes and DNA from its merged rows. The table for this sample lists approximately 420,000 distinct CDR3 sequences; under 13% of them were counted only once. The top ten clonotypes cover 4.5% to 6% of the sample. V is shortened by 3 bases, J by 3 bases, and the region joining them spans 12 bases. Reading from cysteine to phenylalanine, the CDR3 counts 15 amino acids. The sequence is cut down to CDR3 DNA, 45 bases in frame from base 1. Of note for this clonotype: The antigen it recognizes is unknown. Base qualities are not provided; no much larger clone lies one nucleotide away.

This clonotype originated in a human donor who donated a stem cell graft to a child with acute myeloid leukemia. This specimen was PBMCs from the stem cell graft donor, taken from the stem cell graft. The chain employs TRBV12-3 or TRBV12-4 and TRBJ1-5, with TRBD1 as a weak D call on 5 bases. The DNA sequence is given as TGTGCCAGCAGTTTTAGTTGGGGGTTCAATCAGCCCCAGCATTTT. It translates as CASSFSWGFNQPQHF.